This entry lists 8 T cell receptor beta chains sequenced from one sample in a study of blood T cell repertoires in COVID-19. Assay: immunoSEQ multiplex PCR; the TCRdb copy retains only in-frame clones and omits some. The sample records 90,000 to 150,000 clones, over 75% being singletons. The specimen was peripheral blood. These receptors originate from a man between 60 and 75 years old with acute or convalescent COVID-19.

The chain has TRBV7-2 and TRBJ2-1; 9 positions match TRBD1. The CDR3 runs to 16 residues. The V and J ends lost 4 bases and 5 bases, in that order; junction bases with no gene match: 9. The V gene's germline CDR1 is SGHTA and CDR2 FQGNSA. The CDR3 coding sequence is TGTGCCAGCAGCTGGCCCGGGACAGGGCGGAACAATGAGCAGTTCTTC. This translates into CASSWPGTGRNNEQFF.

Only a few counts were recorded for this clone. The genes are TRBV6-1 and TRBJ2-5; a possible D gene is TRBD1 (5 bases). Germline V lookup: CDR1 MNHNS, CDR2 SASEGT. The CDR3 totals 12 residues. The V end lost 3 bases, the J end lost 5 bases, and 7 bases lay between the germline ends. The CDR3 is CASSENRETQYF. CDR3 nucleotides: TGTGCCAGCAGTGAGAACAGGGAGACCCAGTACTTC.

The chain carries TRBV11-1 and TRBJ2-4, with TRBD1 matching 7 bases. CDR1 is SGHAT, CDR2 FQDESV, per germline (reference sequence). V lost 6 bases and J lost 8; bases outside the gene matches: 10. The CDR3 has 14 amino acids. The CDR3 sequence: CASSPKTGRDIQYF. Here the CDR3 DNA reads TGTGCCAGCAGTCCTAAGACAGGGCGGGACATTCAGTACTTC.

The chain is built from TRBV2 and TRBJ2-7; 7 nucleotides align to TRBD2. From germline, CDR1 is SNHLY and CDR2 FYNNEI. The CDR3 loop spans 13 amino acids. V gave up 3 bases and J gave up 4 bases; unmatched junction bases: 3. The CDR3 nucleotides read TGTGCCAGCAGTGAGGGGGGGTATTACGAGCAGTACTTC. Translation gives CASSEGGYYEQYF.

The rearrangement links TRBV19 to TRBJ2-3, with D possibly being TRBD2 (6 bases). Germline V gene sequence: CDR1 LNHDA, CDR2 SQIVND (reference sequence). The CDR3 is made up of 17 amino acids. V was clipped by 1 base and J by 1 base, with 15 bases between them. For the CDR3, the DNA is TGTGCCAGTAGTATAGTTGGTAGCGGCTGGGGCACAGATACGCAGTATTTT. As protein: CASSIVGSGWGTDTQYF.

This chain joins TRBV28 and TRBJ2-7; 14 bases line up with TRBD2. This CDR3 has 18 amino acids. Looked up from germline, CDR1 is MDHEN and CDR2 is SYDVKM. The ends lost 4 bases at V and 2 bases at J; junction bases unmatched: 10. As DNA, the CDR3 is TGTGCCAGCAGTTCACGTCCGGGACTAGCGGGAGCTACCTACGAGCAGTACTTC. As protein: CASSSRPGLAGATYEQYF.

The CDR3 nucleotides are TGTGCCACCCCCCGACATGTCGACTCTGGAAACACCATATATTTT. It is translated as CATPRHVDSGNTIYF. V usage is TRBV24-1 and J usage is TRBJ1-3, with D hard to call. This CDR3 has 15 residues. Per germline, CDR1 KGHDR and CDR2 SFDVKD. Trimming pared 9 bases from V and 0 bases from J, leaving 14 bases between.

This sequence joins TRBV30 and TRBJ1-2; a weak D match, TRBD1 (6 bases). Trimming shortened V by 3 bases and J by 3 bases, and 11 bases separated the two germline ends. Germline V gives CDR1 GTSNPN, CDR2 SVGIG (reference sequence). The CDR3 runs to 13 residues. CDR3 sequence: CAWSPGQHYGYTF. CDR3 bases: TGTGCCTGGAGCCCAGGACAGCACTATGGCTACACCTTC.